This TCR beta chain is drawn from a study of T-cell memory formation after mild COVID-19. MiXCR, run by TCRdb on the 5' RACE reads, gives a single entry per CDR3 protein. The data contain some 310,000 distinct CDR3 sequences, 20% to 25% of them singletons. This clonotype was seen a handful of times. CDR3 size: 16 residues. The V end lost 5 bases, the J end lost 2 bases, and 18 bases lay between the germline ends. The germline gives CDR1 MNHEY, CDR2 SVGEGT. The chain uses TRBV6-2 or TRBV6-3 and TRBJ1-2; D uncertain. This receptor was taken from a man between 18 and 35 years old who had mild COVID-19 (a few samples of this study predate the infection). Cell type and time point are not known. Sample: PBMCs or a T cell subset sorted from them (not recorded which). Written as DNA, the CDR3 is TGTGCCAGCAGTGGATCGCAGGCGGGAGGGAACTATGGCTACACCTTC. This encodes CASSGSQAGGNYGYTF.